Listed here is a single T cell receptor beta chain. Its binding antigen is unknown. The record has no base qualities; no much larger clone is one base away. This sample stems from a study of blood T cell repertoires in COVID-19 (dated by TCRdb to about 2020). In terms of the full investigation: The collaborator samples originated in the United States, Italy and Spain and spanned the acute and convalescent phases of COVID-19. Where HLA class I and class II types were available, the types were taken from metadata supplied by the sample provider, not from assay-based typing. A freely available public database, intended as a resource for researchers studying the immune response to SARS-CoV-2, is where the repertoires were released. The prospective study material was composed of cDNA or gDNA derived from T cells, B-cell-depleted T cells, or PBMCs. Deeply sampled blood TCRbeta repertoires from subjects exposed to, actively infected with, or recovered from COVID-19 were included in the dataset. The samples were drawn from two sources: the first 160 participants of the ongoing ImmuneRACE study, and 1,254 subjects contributed by 6 global collaborators. A de-identified subject ID, COVID-19 status, age in years and sex were almost always included in the sample metadata.

Based on the germline V gene (reference sequence), the CDR1 and CDR2 sequences are SGHNT and YYREEE. Trimming leaves V shorter by 0 bases and J shorter by 7 bases, with the junction holding 3 bases beyond the gene matches. The CDR3 goes from the cysteine to the phenylalanine over 16 residues. Here the CDR3 DNA is all that survives: 48 bases in frame from base 1. TCRbeta CDR3 regions were amplified from genomic DNA using the immunoSEQ Assay, a bias-controlled multiplex PCR. The study's processing was this. The number of nucleated cells in each sample was estimated by amplification of reference gene primers within the assay. To quantify the absolute abundance of each unique TCRbeta CDR3 rearrangement, sequence reads were collapsed and filtered. For each sample, productive Simpson clonality was calculated as the square root of Simpson's diversity index over productive rearrangements. Drawn from immuneACCESS, this table holds only the in-frame rearrangements with V and J called that TCRdb kept. Clones are partly lost; checked studies trace under half to an unresolved V gene and leave the rest unexplained. V, J and clone size are taken as reported in that table, and D and trimming were inferred from the DNA itself. The sample data list 35,000 to 45,000 clones, and 85% to 95% of these were observed just once. The ten largest clones capture about a tenth of the sample.

Paper-wide results and their limitations: The quantity of clinical and demographic metadata differed by source and by participant and was supplied without curation.

The collaborating institutions used their own protocols to collect whole blood in K2EDTA tubes. Collaborator samples were shipped for TCRbeta analysis as frozen whole blood, isolated PBMCs, or DNA extracted from either sample type. The sequence was collected from a man aged 45 to 65 with active COVID-19. The V and J genes are TRBV5-4 and TRBJ2-1; a stretch of 14 junction bases matches TRBD2. The sequenced sample was peripheral blood. CDR3 region: CASSLGLAGGPNEQFF. The DNA is TGTGCCAGCAGCTTGGGACTAGCGGGAGGGCCGAATGAGCAGTTCTTC. Reference TRBV5-4 and TRBJ2-1 proteins supply the regions before and after the CDR3; the full variable domain is: ETGVTQSPTHLIKTRGQQVTLRCSSQSGHNTVSWYQQALGQGPQFIFQYYREEENGRGNFPPRFSGLQFPNYSSELNVNALELDDSALYLCASSLGLAGGPNEQFFGPGTRLTVL.